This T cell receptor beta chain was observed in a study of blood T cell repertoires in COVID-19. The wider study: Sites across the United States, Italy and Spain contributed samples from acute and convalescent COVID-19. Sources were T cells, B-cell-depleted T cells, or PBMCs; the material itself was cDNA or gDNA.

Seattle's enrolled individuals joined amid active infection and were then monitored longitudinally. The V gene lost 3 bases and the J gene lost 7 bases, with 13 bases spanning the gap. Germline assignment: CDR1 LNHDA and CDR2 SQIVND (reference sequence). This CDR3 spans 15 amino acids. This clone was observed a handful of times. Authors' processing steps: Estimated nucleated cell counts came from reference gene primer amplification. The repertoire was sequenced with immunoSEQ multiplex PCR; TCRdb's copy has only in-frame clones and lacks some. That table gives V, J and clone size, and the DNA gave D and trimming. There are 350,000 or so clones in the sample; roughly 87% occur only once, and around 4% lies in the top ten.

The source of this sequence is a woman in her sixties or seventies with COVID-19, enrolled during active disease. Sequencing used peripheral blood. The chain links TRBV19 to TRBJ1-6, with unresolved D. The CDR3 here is CASSILGRGNSPLHF. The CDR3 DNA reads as TGTGCCAGTAGTATTCTCGGACGGGGAAATTCACCCCTCCACTTT.